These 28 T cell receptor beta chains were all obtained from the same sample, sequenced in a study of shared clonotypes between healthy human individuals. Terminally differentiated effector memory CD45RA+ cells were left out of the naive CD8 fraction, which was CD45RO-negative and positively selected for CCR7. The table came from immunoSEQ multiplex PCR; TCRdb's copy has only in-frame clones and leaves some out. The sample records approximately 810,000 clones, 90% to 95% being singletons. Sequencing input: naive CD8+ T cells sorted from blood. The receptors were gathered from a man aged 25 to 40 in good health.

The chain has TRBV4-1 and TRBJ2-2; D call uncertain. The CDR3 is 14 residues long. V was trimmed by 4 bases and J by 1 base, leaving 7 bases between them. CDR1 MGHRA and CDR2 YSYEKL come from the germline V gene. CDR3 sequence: CASSLTQNTGELFF. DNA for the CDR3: TGCGCCAGCAGCCTTACACAGAACACCGGGGAGCTGTTTTTT.

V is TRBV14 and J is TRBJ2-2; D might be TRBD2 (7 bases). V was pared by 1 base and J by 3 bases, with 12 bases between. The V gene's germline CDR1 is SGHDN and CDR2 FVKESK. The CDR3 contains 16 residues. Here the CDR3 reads CASSQGSGGYTGELFF. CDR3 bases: TGTGCCAGCAGCCAAGGTTCGGGGGGCTACACCGGGGAGCTGTTTTTT.

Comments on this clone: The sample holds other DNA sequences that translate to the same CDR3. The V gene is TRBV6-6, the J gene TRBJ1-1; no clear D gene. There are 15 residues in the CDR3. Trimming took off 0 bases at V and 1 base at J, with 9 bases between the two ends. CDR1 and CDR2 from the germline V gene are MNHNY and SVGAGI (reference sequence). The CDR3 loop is CASSYSGGRNTEAFF. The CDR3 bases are TGTGCCAGCAGTTACTCGGGAGGAAGGAACACTGAAGCTTTCTTT.

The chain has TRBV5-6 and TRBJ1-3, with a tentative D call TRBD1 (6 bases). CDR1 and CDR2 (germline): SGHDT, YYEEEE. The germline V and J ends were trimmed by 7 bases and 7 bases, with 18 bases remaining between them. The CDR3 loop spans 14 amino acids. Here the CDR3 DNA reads TGTGCCAGCTTACCCAGGGGCGGAGGGAACACCATATATTTT. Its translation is CASLPRGGGNTIYF.

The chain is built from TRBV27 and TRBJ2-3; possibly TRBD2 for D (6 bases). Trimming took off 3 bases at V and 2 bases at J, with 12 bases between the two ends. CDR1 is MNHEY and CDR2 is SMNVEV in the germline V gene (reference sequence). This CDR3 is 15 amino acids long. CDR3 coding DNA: TGTGCCAGCAGTTTTCTCCGGGAGCACACAGATACGCAGTATTTT. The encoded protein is CASSFLREHTDTQYF.

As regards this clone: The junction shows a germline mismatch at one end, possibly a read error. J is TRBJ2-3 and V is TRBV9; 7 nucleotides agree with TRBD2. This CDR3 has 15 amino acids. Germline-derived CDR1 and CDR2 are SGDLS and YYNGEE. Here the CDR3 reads CASSVDGRSSDTQYF. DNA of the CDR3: TGTGCCAGCAGCGTAGACGGGAGGTCGTCAGACACGCAGTATTTT.

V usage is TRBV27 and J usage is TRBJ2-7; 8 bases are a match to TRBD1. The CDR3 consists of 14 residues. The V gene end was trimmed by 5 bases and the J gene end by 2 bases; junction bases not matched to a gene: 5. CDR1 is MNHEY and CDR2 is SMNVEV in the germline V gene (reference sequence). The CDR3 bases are TGTGCCAGCAGTCCGGACAGGGAGGCCTACGAGCAGTACTTC. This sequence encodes CASSPDREAYEQYF.

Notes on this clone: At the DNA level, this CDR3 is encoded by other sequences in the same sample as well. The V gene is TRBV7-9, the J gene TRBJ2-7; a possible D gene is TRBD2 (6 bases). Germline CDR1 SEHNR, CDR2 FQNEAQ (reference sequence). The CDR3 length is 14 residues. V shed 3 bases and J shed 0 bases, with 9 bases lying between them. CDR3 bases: TGTGCCAGCAGCTTCGGCGGGACCTCCTACGAGCAGTACTTC. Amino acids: CASSFGGTSYEQYF.

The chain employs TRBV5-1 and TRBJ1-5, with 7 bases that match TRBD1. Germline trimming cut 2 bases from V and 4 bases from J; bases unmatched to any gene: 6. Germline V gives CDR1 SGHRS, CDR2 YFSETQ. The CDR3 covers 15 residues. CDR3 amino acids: CASSFTGASNQPQHF. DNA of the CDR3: TGCGCCAGCAGCTTTACAGGGGCCTCAAATCAGCCCCAGCATTTT.

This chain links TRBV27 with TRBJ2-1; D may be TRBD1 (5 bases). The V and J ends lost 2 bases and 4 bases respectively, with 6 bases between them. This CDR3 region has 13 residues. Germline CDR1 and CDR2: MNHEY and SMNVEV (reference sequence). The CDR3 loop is CASSLPGYNEQFF. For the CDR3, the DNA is TGTGCCAGCAGTTTACCAGGGTACAATGAGCAGTTCTTC.

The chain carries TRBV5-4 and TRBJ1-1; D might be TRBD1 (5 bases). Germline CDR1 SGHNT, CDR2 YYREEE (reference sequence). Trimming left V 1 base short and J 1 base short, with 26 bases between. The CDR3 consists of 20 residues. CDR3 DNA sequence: TGTGCCAGCAGCTTGTTCAGGGCAGTAGCAACAGAGATTTCGAACACTGAAGCTTTCTTT. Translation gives CASSLFRAVATEISNTEAFF.

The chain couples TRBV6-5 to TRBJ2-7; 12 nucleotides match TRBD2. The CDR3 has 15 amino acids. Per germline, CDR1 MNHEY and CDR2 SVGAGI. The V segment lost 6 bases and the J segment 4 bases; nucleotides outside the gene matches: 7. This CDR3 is CASSYSGTSGYEQYF. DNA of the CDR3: TGTGCCAGCAGCTATTCCGGGACTAGCGGGTACGAGCAGTACTTC.

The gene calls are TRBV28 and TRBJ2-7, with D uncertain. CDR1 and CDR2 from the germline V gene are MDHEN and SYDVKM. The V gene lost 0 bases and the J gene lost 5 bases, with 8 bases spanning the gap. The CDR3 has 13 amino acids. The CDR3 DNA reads TGTGCCAGCAGTTTATGGGCCGGGCACGAGCAGTACTTC. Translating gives CASSLWAGHEQYF.

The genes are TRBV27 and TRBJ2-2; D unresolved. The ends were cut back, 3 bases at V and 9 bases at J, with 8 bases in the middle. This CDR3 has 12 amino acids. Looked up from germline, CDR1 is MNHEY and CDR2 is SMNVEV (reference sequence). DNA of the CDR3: TGTGCCAGCAGTTTCCTAGACAGGGAGCTGTTTTTT. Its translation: CASSFLDRELFF.

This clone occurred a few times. CDR3 in DNA: TGTGCCAGCAGCCCGACAGGGTCTGGTGGCTACACCTTC. Translating it yields CASSPTGSGGYTF. The chain carries TRBV6-5 and TRBJ1-2, with 7 bases identical to TRBD1. CDR3 size: 13 residues. The trim removed 6 bases at V and 7 bases at J, leaving 8 bases unmatched. The V gene's germline CDR1 is MNHEY and CDR2 SVGAGI.

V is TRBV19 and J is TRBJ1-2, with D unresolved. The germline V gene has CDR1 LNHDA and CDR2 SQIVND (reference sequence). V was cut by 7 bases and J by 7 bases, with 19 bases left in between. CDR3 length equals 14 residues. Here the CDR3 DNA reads TGTGCCAGTACCCAGGAGAAGGGTGTTGGTGGCTACACCTTC. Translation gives CASTQEKGVGGYTF.

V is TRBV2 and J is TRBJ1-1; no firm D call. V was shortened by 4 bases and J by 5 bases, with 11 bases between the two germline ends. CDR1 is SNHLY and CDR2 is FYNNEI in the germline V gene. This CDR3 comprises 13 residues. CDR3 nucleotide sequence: TGTGCCAGCAGTGGGGAGGATCCAACTGAAGCTTTCTTT. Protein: CASSGEDPTEAFF.

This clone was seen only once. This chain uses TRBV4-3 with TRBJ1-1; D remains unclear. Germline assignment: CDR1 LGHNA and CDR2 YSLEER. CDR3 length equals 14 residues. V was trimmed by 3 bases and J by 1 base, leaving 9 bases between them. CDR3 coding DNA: TGCGCCAGCAGCCAGCAAGGAGGGAACACTGAAGCTTTCTTT. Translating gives CASSQQGGNTEAFF.

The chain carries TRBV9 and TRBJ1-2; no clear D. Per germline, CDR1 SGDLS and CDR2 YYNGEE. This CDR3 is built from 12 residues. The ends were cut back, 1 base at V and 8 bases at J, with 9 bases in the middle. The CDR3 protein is CASSVSAGGYTF. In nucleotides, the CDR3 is TGTGCCAGCAGCGTATCCGCTGGAGGCTACACCTTC. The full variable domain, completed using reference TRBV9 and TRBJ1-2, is DSGVTQTPKHLITATGQRVTLRCSPRSGDLSVYWYQQSLDQGLQFLIQYYNGEERAKGNILERFSAQQFPDLHSELNLSSLELGDSALYFCASSVSAGGYTFGSGTRLTVV.

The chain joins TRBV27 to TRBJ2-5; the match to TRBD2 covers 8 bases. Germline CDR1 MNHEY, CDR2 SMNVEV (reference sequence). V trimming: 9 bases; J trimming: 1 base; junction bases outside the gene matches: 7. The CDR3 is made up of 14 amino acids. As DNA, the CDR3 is TGTGCCAGTAGCGGGGAACAGACCCAAGAGACCCAGTACTTC. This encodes CASSGEQTQETQYF.

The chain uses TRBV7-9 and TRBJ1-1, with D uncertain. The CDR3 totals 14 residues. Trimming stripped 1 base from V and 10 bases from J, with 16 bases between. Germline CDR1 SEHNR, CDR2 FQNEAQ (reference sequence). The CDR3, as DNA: TGTGCCAGCAGCTTAGATCTGGGGTACCCTCGAGCTTTCTTT. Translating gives CASSLDLGYPRAFF.

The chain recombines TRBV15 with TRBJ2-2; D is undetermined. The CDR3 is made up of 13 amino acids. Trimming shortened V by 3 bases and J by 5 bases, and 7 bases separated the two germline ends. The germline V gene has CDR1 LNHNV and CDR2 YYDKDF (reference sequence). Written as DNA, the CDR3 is TGTGCCACCAGCAGGATAGATACCGGGGAGCTGTTTTTT. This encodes CATSRIDTGELFF.

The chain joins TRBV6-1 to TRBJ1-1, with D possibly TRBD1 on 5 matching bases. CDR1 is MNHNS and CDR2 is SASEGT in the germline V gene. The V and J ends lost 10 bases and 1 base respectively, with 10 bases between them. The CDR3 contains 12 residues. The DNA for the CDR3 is TGTGCCACCACAGACAGGAACACTGAAGCTTTCTTT. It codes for CATTDRNTEAFF.

The CDR3 coding sequence is TGTGCCAGTAGTATAGGGGACTCGCCGTGGGGAGATACGCAGTATTTT. Encoded protein: CASSIGDSPWGDTQYF. V and J are TRBV19 and TRBJ2-3, with D perhaps TRBD2 (6 bases). The ends were cut back, 1 base at V and 5 bases at J, with 16 bases in the middle. CDR1 and CDR2 from the germline V gene are LNHDA and SQIVND (reference sequence). The length of the CDR3 is 16 residues.

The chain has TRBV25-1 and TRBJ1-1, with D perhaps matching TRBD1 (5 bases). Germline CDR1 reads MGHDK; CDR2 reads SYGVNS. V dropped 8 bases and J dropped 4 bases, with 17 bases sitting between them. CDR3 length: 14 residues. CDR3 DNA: TGTGCCAGCTCCTCCCAATGGGGGGGCACTGAAGCTTTCTTT. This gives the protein CASSSQWGGTEAFF.

In nucleotides, the CDR3 is TGTGCCAGCAGCCAAGAAGCGTCAGGGTATATATACAATGAGCAGTTCTTC. Amino acids: CASSQEASGYIYNEQFF. The chain employs TRBV14 and TRBJ2-1, with TRBD1 as a possible D gene (5 bases). The CDR3 loop spans 17 amino acids. V lost 0 bases, J lost 4 bases, and 16 bases lay in between. Per the germline V gene, CDR1 is SGHDN and CDR2 is FVKESK.

The CDR3 reads CASSLTSRTDTQYF. The CDR3 bases are TGTGCCAGCAGCTTGACTAGCAGGACAGATACGCAGTATTTT. This chain links TRBV11-3 with TRBJ2-3, with 7 positions matching TRBD2. Germline V gene sequence: CDR1 SGHNT, CDR2 YENEEA. Trimming removed 3 bases from V and 3 bases from J; junction bases left unmatched: 3. The CDR3 totals 14 residues.

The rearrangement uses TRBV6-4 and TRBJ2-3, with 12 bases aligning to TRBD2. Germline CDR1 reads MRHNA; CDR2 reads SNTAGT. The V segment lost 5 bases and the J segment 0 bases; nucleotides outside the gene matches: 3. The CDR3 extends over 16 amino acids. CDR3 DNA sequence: TGTGCCAGCAGTCGGACTAGCGGGGACAGCACAGATACGCAGTATTTT. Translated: CASSRTSGDSTDTQYF.